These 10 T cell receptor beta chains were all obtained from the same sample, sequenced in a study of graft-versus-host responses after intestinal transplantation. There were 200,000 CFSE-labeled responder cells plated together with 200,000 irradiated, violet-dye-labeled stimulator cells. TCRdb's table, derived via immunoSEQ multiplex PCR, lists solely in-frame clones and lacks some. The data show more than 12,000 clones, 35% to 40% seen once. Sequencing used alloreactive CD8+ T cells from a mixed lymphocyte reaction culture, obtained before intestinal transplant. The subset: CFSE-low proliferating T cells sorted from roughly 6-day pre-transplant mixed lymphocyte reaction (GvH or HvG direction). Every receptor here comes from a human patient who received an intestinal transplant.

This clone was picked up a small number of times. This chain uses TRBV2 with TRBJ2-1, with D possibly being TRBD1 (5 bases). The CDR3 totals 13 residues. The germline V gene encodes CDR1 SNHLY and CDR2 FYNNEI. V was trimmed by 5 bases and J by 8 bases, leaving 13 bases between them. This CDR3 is CASSQGSVDEQFF. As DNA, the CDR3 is TGTGCCAGCAGTCAGGGCAGCGTAGATGAGCAGTTCTTC.

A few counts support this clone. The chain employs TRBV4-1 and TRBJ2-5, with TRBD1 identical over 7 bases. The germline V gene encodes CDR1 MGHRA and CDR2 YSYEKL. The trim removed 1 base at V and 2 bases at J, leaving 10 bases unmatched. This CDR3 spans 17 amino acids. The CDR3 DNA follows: TGCGCCAGCAGCCAAGGGACAGGTCTTGGGGTTCAAGAGACCCAGTACTTC. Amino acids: CASSQGTGLGVQETQYF.

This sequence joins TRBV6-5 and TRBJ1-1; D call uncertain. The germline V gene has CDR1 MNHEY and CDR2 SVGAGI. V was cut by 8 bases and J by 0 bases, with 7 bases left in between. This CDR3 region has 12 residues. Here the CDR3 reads CASGPVNTEAFF. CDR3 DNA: TGTGCCAGCGGCCCTGTGAACACTGAAGCTTTCTTT.

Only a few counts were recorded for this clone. CDR3 sequence: CASSFFRLNTEAFF. The CDR3, as DNA: TGTGCCAGCAGTTTCTTCAGGCTGAACACTGAAGCTTTCTTT. J is TRBJ1-1 and V is TRBV28; no clear D gene. Germline CDR1 and CDR2: MDHEN and SYDVKM. This CDR3 is built from 14 residues. V lost 3 bases and J lost 0, with 8 bases in between.

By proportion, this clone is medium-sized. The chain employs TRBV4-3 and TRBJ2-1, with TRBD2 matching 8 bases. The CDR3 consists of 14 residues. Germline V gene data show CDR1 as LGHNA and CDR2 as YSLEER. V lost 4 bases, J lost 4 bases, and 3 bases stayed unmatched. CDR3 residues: CASSPGLGYNEQFF. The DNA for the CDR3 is TGCGCCAGCAGCCCGGGACTAGGATACAATGAGCAGTTCTTC.

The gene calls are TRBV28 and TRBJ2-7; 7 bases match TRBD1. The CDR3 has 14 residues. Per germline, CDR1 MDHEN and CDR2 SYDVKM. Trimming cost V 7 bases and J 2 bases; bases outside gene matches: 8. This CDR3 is CASTLLQGAYEQYF. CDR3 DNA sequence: TGTGCCAGCACCTTGCTCCAGGGGGCCTACGAGCAGTACTTC.

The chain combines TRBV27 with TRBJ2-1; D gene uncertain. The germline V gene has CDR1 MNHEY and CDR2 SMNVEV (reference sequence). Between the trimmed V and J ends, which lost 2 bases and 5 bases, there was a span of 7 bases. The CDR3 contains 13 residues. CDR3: CASSLIVHNEQFF. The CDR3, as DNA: TGTGCCAGCAGTTTAATAGTACACAATGAGCAGTTCTTC.

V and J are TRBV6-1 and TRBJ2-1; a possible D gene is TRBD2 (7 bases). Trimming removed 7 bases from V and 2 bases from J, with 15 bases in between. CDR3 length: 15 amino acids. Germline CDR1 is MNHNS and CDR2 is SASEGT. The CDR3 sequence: CASMNWGGPYNEQFF. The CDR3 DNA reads TGTGCCAGCATGAATTGGGGGGGGCCCTACAATGAGCAGTTCTTC.

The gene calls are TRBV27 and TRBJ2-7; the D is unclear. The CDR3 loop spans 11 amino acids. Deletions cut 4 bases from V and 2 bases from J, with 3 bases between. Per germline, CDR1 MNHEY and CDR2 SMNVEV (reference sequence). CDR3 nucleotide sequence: TGTGCCAGCAGTTCTGCCTACGAGCAGTACTTC. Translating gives CASSSAYEQYF.

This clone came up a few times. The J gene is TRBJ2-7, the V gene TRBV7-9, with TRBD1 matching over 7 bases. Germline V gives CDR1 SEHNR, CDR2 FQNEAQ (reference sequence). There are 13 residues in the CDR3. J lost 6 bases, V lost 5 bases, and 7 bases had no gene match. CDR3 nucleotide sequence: TGTGCCAGCAGCCCGGGGACAGCCCCCGAGCAGTACTTC. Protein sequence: CASSPGTAPEQYF.